The rows below give T cell receptor beta chains drawn from one sample of a study of OX40 agonist ivuxolimab in advanced cancers. Generated by immunoSEQ multiplex PCR, the TCRdb table keeps only in-frame clones and is missing some. The sample records roughly 56,000 clones, 80% to 90% being singletons. The sequencing here drew on CD4+ or CD8+ T cells sorted from blood, taken in a trial of the OX40 agonist ivuxolimab. The receptors derive from an adult with an advanced solid tumor such as melanoma, head and neck, liver or kidney cancer. CDR3s leave out the opening cysteine and the closing phenylalanine or tryptophan. The D gene is left open where the match is weak.

v_gene: TRBV5-1; d_gene: TRBD2; j_gene: TRBJ2-1; CDR3aa: ASSQRSGGGYNEQF
v_gene: TRBV5-5; d_gene: .; j_gene: TRBJ1-5; CDR3aa: ASSNLDSMAQH
v_gene: TRBV5-5; d_gene: .; j_gene: TRBJ2-7; CDR3aa: ASSLGLGEQY
v_gene: TRBV4-2; d_gene: TRBD2; j_gene: TRBJ2-3; CDR3aa: ASSETSGSRGADTQY
v_gene: TRBV6-1; d_gene: TRBD2; j_gene: TRBJ2-5; CDR3aa: ASSEALGLAGARQETQY
v_gene: TRBV7-9; d_gene: TRBD1; j_gene: TRBJ2-5; CDR3aa: ASSSLQGGETQY
v_gene: TRBV5-1; d_gene: .; j_gene: TRBJ2-1; CDR3aa: ASTSPSEQF
v_gene: TRBV2; d_gene: .; j_gene: TRBJ2-1; CDR3aa: ASSEGMTGNEQF
v_gene: TRBV6-5; d_gene: .; j_gene: TRBJ2-7; CDR3aa: ASSYGPGNEQY
v_gene: TRBV4-1; d_gene: .; j_gene: TRBJ1-3; CDR3aa: ASSPLPGQSSGNTIY
v_gene: TRBV6-1; d_gene: .; j_gene: TRBJ2-1; CDR3aa: ASRENEQF
v_gene: TRBV9; d_gene: .; j_gene: TRBJ1-6; CDR3aa: ASQLAVNSPLH
v_gene: TRBV28; d_gene: .; j_gene: TRBJ2-2; CDR3aa: ASSKWSGELF
v_gene: TRBV10-3; d_gene: TRBD2; j_gene: TRBJ2-2; CDR3aa: AIGSGAFANTGELF
v_gene: TRBV27; d_gene: TRBD2; j_gene: TRBJ2-1; CDR3aa: ASSPSGGPYNEQF
v_gene: TRBV14; d_gene: .; j_gene: TRBJ1-2; CDR3aa: ASSTGQNYGYT
v_gene: TRBV10-3; d_gene: .; j_gene: TRBJ1-6; CDR3aa: AIRGNNSPLH
v_gene: TRBV6-5; d_gene: TRBD2; j_gene: TRBJ2-1; CDR3aa: ASSFGTSGYYNEQF
v_gene: TRBV2; d_gene: .; j_gene: TRBJ1-6; CDR3aa: ASRSFFRGLNSPLH
v_gene: TRBV6-6; d_gene: .; j_gene: TRBJ2-1; CDR3aa: ASSPFGVSEQF
v_gene: TRBV5-6; d_gene: TRBD2; j_gene: TRBJ2-7; CDR3aa: ASSLGAGGSWNEQY
v_gene: TRBV14; d_gene: .; j_gene: TRBJ1-1; CDR3aa: ASRQYQGSGTEAF
v_gene: TRBV6-1; d_gene: TRBD1; j_gene: TRBJ1-5; CDR3aa: ASKDRGANQPQH
v_gene: TRBV7-2; d_gene: .; j_gene: TRBJ2-1; CDR3aa: ASSPLSSEAYNEQF
v_gene: TRBV5-6; d_gene: .; j_gene: TRBJ2-7; CDR3aa: ASSYFRQGWFEQY
v_gene: TRBV25-1; d_gene: .; j_gene: TRBJ1-2; CDR3aa: ASSEFRGMGGYT
v_gene: TRBV27; d_gene: TRBD2; j_gene: TRBJ2-5; CDR3aa: ASSPGLAVETQY
v_gene: TRBV19; d_gene: .; j_gene: TRBJ2-1; CDR3aa: ASSAEGHSSGNEQF
v_gene: TRBV2; d_gene: TRBD2; j_gene: TRBJ2-1; CDR3aa: ASSAGTSGNNEQF